This T cell receptor (beta chain) was sequenced in a study of CD8 T cells in Susac syndrome. This CDR3 contains 14 residues. V was cut by 3 bases and J by 4 bases, with 11 bases left in between. CDR1 and CDR2 from the germline V gene are SGHRS and YFSETQ. A quantity of about 0.5 to 1 ug RNA underwent reverse transcription using random hexamers. The CDR3 of TCR beta was amplified by immunoSEQ multiplex PCR across 54 Vbeta and 13 Jbeta. TCRdb fed the immunoSEQ multiplex PCR reads into MiXCR, producing one record per CDR3 protein. The data show roughly 200,000 distinct CDR3 sequences, just under 95% seen once. CD8+ and CD4+ T cells circulating in blood were sequenced for TCR beta.

The sequence derives from a human donor with multiple sclerosis. Material for sequencing was CD4+ T cells from PBMCs. V is TRBV5-1 and J is TRBJ1-5; D not resolved. CDR3 nucleotide sequence: TGCGCCAGCAGCTGGGAAGGTCGAAATCAGCCCCAGCATTTT. It codes for CASSWEGRNQPQHF.